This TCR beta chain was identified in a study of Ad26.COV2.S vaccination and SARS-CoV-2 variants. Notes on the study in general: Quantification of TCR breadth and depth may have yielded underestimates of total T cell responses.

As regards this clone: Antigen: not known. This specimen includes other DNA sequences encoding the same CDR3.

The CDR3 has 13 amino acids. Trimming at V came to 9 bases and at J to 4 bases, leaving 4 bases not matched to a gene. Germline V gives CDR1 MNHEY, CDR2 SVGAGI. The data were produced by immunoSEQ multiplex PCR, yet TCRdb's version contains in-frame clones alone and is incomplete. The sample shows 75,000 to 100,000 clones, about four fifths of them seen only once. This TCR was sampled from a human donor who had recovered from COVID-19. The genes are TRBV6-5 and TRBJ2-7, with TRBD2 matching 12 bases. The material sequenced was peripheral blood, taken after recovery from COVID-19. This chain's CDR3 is CASRLAGEYEQYF. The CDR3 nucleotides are TGTGCCAGTCGACTAGCGGGAGAGTACGAGCAGTACTTC.